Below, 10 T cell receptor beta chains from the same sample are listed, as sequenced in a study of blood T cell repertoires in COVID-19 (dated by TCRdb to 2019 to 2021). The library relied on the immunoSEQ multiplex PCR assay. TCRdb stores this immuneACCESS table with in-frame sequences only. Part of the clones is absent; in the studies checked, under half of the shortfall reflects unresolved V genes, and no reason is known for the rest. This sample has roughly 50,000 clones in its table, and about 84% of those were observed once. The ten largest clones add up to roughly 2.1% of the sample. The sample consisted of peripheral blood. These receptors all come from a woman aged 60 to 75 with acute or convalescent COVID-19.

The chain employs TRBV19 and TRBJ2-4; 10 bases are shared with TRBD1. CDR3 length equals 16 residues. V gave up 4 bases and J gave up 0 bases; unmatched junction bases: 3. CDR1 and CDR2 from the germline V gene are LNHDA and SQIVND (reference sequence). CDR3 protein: CASSRTGGVAKNIQYF. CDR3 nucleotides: TGTGCCAGTAGTAGGACAGGGGGTGTAGCCAAAAACATTCAGTACTTC.

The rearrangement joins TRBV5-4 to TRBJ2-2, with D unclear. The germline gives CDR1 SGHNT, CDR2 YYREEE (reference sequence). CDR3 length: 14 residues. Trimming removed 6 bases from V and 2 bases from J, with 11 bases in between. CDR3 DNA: TGTGCCAGCACCTTCGCTAGTAACACCGGGGAGCTGTTTTTT. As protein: CASTFASNTGELFF.

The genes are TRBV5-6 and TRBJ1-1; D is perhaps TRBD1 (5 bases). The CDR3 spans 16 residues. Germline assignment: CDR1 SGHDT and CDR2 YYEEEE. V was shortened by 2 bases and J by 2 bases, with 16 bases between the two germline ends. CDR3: CASSLGDRGSNTEAFF. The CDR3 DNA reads TGTGCCAGCAGCTTAGGAGACAGAGGCTCTAACACTGAAGCTTTCTTT.

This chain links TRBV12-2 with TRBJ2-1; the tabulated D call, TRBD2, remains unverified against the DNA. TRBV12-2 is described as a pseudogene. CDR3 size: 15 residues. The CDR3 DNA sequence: TGTGCAAGTCGCTTAGAGGGACTCAACGAGGATGAGCAGTTCTTC. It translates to CASRLEGLNEDEQFF.

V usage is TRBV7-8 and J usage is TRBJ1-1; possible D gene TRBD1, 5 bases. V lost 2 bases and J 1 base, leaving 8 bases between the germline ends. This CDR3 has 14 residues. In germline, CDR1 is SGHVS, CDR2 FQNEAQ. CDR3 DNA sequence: TGTGCCAGCAGCTTAAGTAGGGGGAACACTGAAGCTTTCTTT. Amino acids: CASSLSRGNTEAFF.

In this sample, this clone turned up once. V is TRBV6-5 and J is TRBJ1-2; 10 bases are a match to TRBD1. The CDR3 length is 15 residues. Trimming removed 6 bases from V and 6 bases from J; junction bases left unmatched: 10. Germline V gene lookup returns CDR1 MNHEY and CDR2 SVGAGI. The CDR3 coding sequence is TGTGCCAGCAGAACAACCGGGACAGGGGTTGATGGCTACACCTTC. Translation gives CASRTTGTGVDGYTF.

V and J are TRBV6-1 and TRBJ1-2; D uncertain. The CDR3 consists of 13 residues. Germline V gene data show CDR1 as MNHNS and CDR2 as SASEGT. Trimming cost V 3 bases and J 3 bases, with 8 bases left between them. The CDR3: CASSDLAYYGYTF. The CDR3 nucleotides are TGTGCCAGCAGTGACCTGGCTTACTATGGCTACACCTTC.

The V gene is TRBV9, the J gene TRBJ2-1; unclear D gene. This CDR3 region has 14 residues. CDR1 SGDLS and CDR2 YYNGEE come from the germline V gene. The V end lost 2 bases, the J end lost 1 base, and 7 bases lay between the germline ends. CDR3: CASSVPGSYNEQFF. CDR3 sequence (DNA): TGTGCCAGCAGCGTTCCCGGTTCCTACAATGAGCAGTTCTTC.

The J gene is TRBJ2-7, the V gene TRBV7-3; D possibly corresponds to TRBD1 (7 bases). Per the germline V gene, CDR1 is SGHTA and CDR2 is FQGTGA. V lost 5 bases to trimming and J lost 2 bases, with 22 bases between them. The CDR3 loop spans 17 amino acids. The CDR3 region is CASSPSPRRGQTYEQYF. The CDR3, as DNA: TGTGCCAGCAGCCCTTCTCCCCGGAGGGGGCAGACCTACGAGCAGTACTTC.

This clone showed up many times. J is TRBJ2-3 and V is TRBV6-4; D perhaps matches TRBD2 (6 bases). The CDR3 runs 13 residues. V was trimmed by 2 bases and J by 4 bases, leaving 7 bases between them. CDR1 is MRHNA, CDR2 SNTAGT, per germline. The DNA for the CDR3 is TGTGCCAGCAGTGACGGGACTCCAGATACGCAGTATTTT. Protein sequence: CASSDGTPDTQYF.